The 31 T cell receptor beta chains reported below all come from one sample, sequenced in a study of cytomegalovirus exposure and HLA in healthy donors. The study ran its PCR with 60 Vbeta and 13 Jbeta primers. Generated by immunoSEQ multiplex PCR, the TCRdb table keeps only in-frame clones and is missing some. The repertoire consists of roughly 150,000 clones, with roughly 79% occurring once and the leading ten covering about 1%. Sequencing was performed on PBMCs. Receptors originate from a woman in her 40s in good health and CMV-seronegative.

The rearrangement joins TRBV13 to TRBJ2-1; no reliable D call. This CDR3 is 14 amino acids long. V was trimmed by 6 bases and J by 0 bases, leaving 9 bases between them. The germline gives CDR1 PRHDT, CDR2 FYEKMQ (reference sequence). The CDR3 protein is CASSLRSSYNEQFF. The CDR3 DNA reads as TGTGCCAGCAGTCTTAGGAGCTCCTACAATGAGCAGTTCTTC.

This clone has just a few counts. The rearrangement joins TRBV28 to TRBJ1-4; perhaps TRBD1 as D (5 bases). V lost 5 bases and J lost 0, with 25 bases in between. Per the germline V gene, CDR1 is MDHEN and CDR2 is SYDVKM. The CDR3 spans 20 residues. CDR3 protein: CASSPPWVGQGGTTNEKLFF. CDR3 nucleotides: TGTGCCAGCAGTCCGCCATGGGTAGGGCAGGGAGGGACAACTAATGAAAAACTGTTTTTT.

The J gene is TRBJ1-1, the V gene TRBV27; D not resolved. The germline gives CDR1 MNHEY, CDR2 SMNVEV (reference sequence). CDR3 size: 14 residues. Trimming removed 0 bases at V and 1 base at J, with 6 bases between. CDR3 residues: CASSLSEENTEAFF. CDR3 bases: TGTGCCAGCAGTTTATCTGAGGAGAACACTGAAGCTTTCTTT.

V usage is TRBV5-3 and J usage is TRBJ2-1; 9 bases match TRBD1. TRBV5-3 is an open reading frame, and its role is uncertain. The CDR3 covers 16 residues. With 4 bases clipped from V and 5 bases from J, the junction kept 10 bases outside the gene matches. CDR3 sequence reads: CARSPAWGQGNNEQFF. As DNA, the CDR3 is TGTGCCAGAAGCCCCGCCTGGGGACAGGGAAACAATGAGCAGTTCTTC.

The sample holds one count of this clone. The chain recombines TRBV2 with TRBJ1-4; the match to TRBD1 covers 9 bases. The CDR3 runs 14 residues. The trim removed 6 bases at V and 7 bases at J, leaving 6 bases unmatched. Germline-derived CDR1 and CDR2 are SNHLY and FYNNEI. The CDR3 sequence: CASRDRGGSEKLFF. In DNA, the CDR3 is TGTGCCAGCAGGGACAGGGGTGGGAGTGAAAAACTGTTTTTT.

This clone appeared a few times. This chain's CDR3 is CAISLGQETQPQHF. CDR3 nucleotide sequence: TGTGCCATCAGCCTGGGACAGGAGACTCAGCCCCAGCATTTT. This chain connects TRBV10-3 to TRBJ1-5, with TRBD1 identical over 8 bases. CDR1 is ENHRY, CDR2 SYGVKD, per germline. V trimming: 6 bases; J trimming: 6 bases; junction bases outside the gene matches: 7. The CDR3 sequence is 14 residues long.

The chain uses TRBV5-1 and TRBJ2-3; no clear D. Trimming shortened V by 1 base and J by 2 bases, and 11 bases separated the two germline ends. The CDR3 sequence is 15 residues long. CDR1 is SGHRS and CDR2 is YFSETQ in the germline V gene. CDR3 in DNA: TGCGCCAGCAGCTTGCGAGTAGATCCCACAGATACGCAGTATTTT. Translating it yields CASSLRVDPTDTQYF. The entire variable domain, with the rest obtained from reference TRBV5-1 and TRBJ2-3, is as follows: KAGVTQTPRYLIKTRGQQVTLSCSPISGHRSVSWYQQTPGQGLQFLFEYFSETQRNKGNFPGRFSGRQFSNSRSEMNVSTLELGDSALYLCASSLRVDPTDTQYFGPGTRLTVL.

This sequence joins TRBV30 and TRBJ1-6, with TRBD1 identical over 11 bases. Germline V gene data show CDR1 as GTSNPN and CDR2 as SVGIG (reference sequence). This CDR3 spans 20 amino acids. The trim removed 0 bases at V and 5 bases at J, leaving 15 bases unmatched. The CDR3 region is CAWSVKTGQGVSENNSPLHF. The DNA for the CDR3 is TGTGCCTGGAGTGTTAAGACGGGACAGGGGGTCAGTGAAAATAATTCACCCCTCCACTTT.

This clone was counted once. This chain links TRBV9 with TRBJ2-1, with 8 positions matching TRBD2. V trimming: 0 bases; J trimming: 7 bases; junction bases outside the gene matches: 3. CDR3 length: 14 amino acids. Per germline, CDR1 SGDLS and CDR2 YYNGEE. The CDR3 region is CASSVAGGGNEQFF. The CDR3 region has the DNA TGTGCCAGCAGCGTAGCGGGAGGGGGGAATGAGCAGTTCTTC.

V usage is TRBV6-6 and J usage is TRBJ2-6, with D hard to call. The CDR3 is made up of 15 amino acids. V was shortened by 3 bases and J by 2 bases, with 8 bases between the two germline ends. CDR1 and CDR2 (germline): MNHNY, SVGAGI (reference sequence). The DNA of the CDR3 is TGTGCCAGCAGTTATATAGCTACTGGGGCCAACGTCCTGACTTTC. It encodes CASSYIATGANVLTF.

The chain combines TRBV6-6 with TRBJ1-2; TRBD1 aligns across 8 bases. Germline V lookup: CDR1 MNHNY, CDR2 SVGAGI (reference sequence). The CDR3 covers 13 residues. V was clipped by 6 bases and J by 14 bases; unmatched bases: 14. The CDR3 is CASSYGQGLVGTF. CDR3 bases: TGTGCCAGCAGCTACGGACAGGGTTTAGTCGGGACCTTC.

The chain is built from TRBV2 and TRBJ2-7; possible D gene TRBD1, 6 bases. The germline CDR1 and CDR2 sequences are SNHLY and FYNNEI. V was cut by 4 bases and J by 2 bases, with 15 bases left in between. The CDR3 is 15 amino acids. As DNA, the CDR3 is TGTGCCAGCAGTGCCCCTACAGGGACCCCCTACGAGCAGTACTTC. Its protein is CASSAPTGTPYEQYF.

J is TRBJ1-4 and V is TRBV4-1; a possible D gene is TRBD1 (5 bases). Germline CDR1 reads MGHRA; CDR2 reads YSYEKL. The CDR3 has 15 residues. V was cut by 0 bases and J by 7 bases, with 12 bases left in between. This CDR3 reads CASSQEGREGEKLFF. CDR3 DNA sequence: TGCGCCAGCAGCCAAGAGGGCAGGGAGGGTGAAAAACTGTTTTTT.

The genes are TRBV18 and TRBJ2-5; 7 bases map to TRBD1. The CDR3 length is 13 residues. Germline assignment: CDR1 KGHSH and CDR2 LQKENI. The V segment lost 3 bases and the J segment 2 bases; nucleotides outside the gene matches: 0. Written as DNA, the CDR3 is TGTGCCAGCTCACCGACAGGGCAAGAGACCCAGTACTTC. Translated, it gives CASSPTGQETQYF. Full variable domain (missing parts from reference TRBV18 and TRBJ2-5): NAGVMQNPRHLVRRRGQEARLRCSPMKGHSHVYWYRQLPEEGLKFMVYLQKENIIDESGMPKERFSAEFPKEGPSILRIQQVVRGDSAAYFCASSPTGQETQYFGPGTRLLVL.

The chain couples TRBV7-9 to TRBJ1-2; D is possibly TRBD1 (5 bases). V shed 2 bases and J shed 6 bases, with 13 bases lying between them. Germline CDR1 and CDR2: SEHNR and FQNEAQ (reference sequence). This CDR3 has 14 residues. CDR3 in amino acids: CASSLLSGIHGYTF. The CDR3 region has the DNA TGTGCCAGCAGCTTACTCTCAGGGATTCATGGCTACACCTTC.

This clone occurred once. This sequence joins TRBV6-5 and TRBJ1-2; the match to TRBD1 covers 8 bases. Losses at the gene ends were 8 bases for V and 4 bases for J; bases not matched to a gene: 9. Germline V gives CDR1 MNHEY, CDR2 SVGAGI. The CDR3 length is 14 residues. The CDR3 DNA reads as TGTGCCAGCCGCGTAGGGACAGGCTTCTATGGCTACACCTTC. As protein: CASRVGTGFYGYTF.

This clone was found once. This chain links TRBV29-1 with TRBJ2-7; 13 bases align to TRBD2. Trimming took 0 bases from V and 1 from J; bases not matched to a gene: 0. CDR1 and CDR2 (germline): SQVTM, ANQGSEA. The CDR3 spans 15 residues. The CDR3 region has the DNA TGCAGCGTTGAAGAGGGACTAGCGGGGTCCTACGAGCAGTACTTC. This gives the protein CSVEEGLAGSYEQYF.

The V and J genes are TRBV27 and TRBJ2-5; D possibly corresponds to TRBD1 (7 bases). The CDR3 runs to 14 residues. Germline loops: CDR1 MNHEY, CDR2 SMNVEV (reference sequence). V was pared by 8 bases and J by 2 bases, with 15 bases between. The CDR3: CASGQAGSQETQYF. The CDR3, as DNA: TGTGCCAGCGGACAGGCGGGGTCACAAGAGACCCAGTACTTC.

CDR3 protein: CASSLPVSGANVLTF. DNA for the CDR3: TGTGCCAGCAGCTTGCCGGTCTCTGGGGCCAACGTCCTGACTTTC. The chain links TRBV5-4 to TRBJ2-6, with D unresolved. CDR1 is SGHNT and CDR2 is YYREEE in the germline V gene (reference sequence). The CDR3 totals 15 residues. Between the trimmed V and J ends, which lost 1 base and 0 bases, there was a span of 5 bases.

This chain uses TRBV6-1 with TRBJ2-1; no reliable D call. Per the germline V gene, CDR1 is MNHNS and CDR2 is SASEGT. The CDR3 is 16 residues long. The V end lost 4 bases, the J end lost 2 bases, and 15 bases lay between the germline ends. The DNA for the CDR3 is TGTGCCAGCAGTGTCCGAGGCCTGAGGACCTACAATGAGCAGTTCTTC. It translates to CASSVRGLRTYNEQFF.

This clone came up once. The rearrangement links TRBV7-6 to TRBJ1-1; D gene unclear. The CDR3 length is 13 residues. The ends were cut back, 10 bases at V and 0 bases at J, with 12 bases in the middle. Looked up from germline, CDR1 is SGHVS and CDR2 is FNYEAQ. This CDR3 is CATPGPMNTEAFF. Written as DNA, the CDR3 is TGTGCCACCCCAGGCCCCATGAACACTGAAGCTTTCTTT.

The chain carries TRBV2 and TRBJ2-2, with 14 bases aligning to TRBD2. The V segment lost 6 bases and the J segment 7 bases; nucleotides outside the gene matches: 10. The CDR3 has 17 residues. CDR1 is SNHLY and CDR2 is FYNNEI in the germline V gene. CDR3 residues: CASRGRLAGGPGGELFF. The CDR3, as DNA: TGTGCCAGCAGGGGAAGACTAGCGGGAGGGCCCGGCGGGGAGCTGTTTTTT.

V and J are TRBV2 and TRBJ2-2; D is unresolved. CDR3 length equals 16 residues. Germline values: CDR1 SNHLY, CDR2 FYNNEI. Trimming cost V 2 bases and J 6 bases, with 16 bases left between them. The CDR3 nucleotides read TGTGCCAGCAGTGAATTGCGTGGAAGCGTTCCCGGGGAGCTGTTTTTT. This sequence encodes CASSELRGSVPGELFF.

This clone appeared a single time. V and J are TRBV5-1 and TRBJ2-2; 10 bases are shared with TRBD1. The J segment lost 7 bases and the V segment lost 2 bases, leaving 5 bases of the junction unmatched. This CDR3 region has 15 residues. Looked up from germline, CDR1 is SGHRS and CDR2 is YFSETQ. CDR3 DNA sequence: TGCGCCAGCAGCTTACCGGACAGGGGGAGCGGGGAGCTGTTTTTT. Protein product: CASSLPDRGSGELFF.

With regard to this clone: One end of the junction fails to match germline, which may point to a read error. The V and J genes are TRBV7-7 and TRBJ2-5; a possible D gene is TRBD2 (7 bases). Germline CDR1 reads SSHAT; CDR2 reads FNYEAQ (reference sequence). This CDR3 has 15 residues. In DNA, the CDR3 is TGTGCTAGCAGTCCTAGGGGGGGTCGGGAAGAGACCCAGTACTTC. Its translation: CASSPRGGREETQYF.

As concerns this clone: A junction end diverges from the germline sequence, so it may reflect a read error. V gene TRBV7-8 combines with J gene TRBJ2-7, with D possibly being TRBD1 (5 bases). CDR1 is SGHVS, CDR2 FQNEAQ, per germline. The CDR3 is made up of 10 amino acids. In DNA form, the CDR3 reads TGTGCCAGCAGCTTCCCCCCGACAGACTTC. Translation: CASSFPPTDF.

CDR3 coding DNA: TGTGCCAGCAGGGGGCACGGCACAGATACGCAGTATTTT. Translation: CASRGHGTDTQYF. The chain carries TRBV28 and TRBJ2-3, with D perhaps TRBD1 (5 bases). V was clipped by 6 bases and J by 1 base, with 8 bases between them. Germline V gives CDR1 MDHEN, CDR2 SYDVKM. This CDR3 comprises 13 residues.

This chain joins TRBV6-1 and TRBJ2-6; 7 bases are shared with TRBD1. This CDR3 comprises 15 residues. J was trimmed by 0 bases and V by 10 bases; bases with no gene match: 6. Germline loops: CDR1 MNHNS, CDR2 SASEGT. Written as DNA, the CDR3 is TGTGCCACGGGACAGACCCCCTCTGGGGCCAACGTCCTGACTTTC. Amino acids: CATGQTPSGANVLTF.

The J gene is TRBJ2-1, the V gene TRBV5-1; 8 nucleotides match TRBD2. Germline CDR1 SGHRS, CDR2 YFSETQ. The ends lost 4 bases at V and 0 bases at J; junction bases unmatched: 9. The CDR3 length is 17 residues. CDR3 amino acids: CASSPAFTSGSYNEQFF. The CDR3 nucleotides read TGCGCCAGCAGCCCGGCTTTTACTAGCGGCTCCTACAATGAGCAGTTCTTC.

On this clone itself: A junction end diverges from the germline sequence, so it may reflect a read error. The chain carries TRBV11-3 and TRBJ2-3; 12 bases agree with TRBD2. The CDR3 is 13 amino acids. From germline, CDR1 is SGHNT and CDR2 YENEEA. CDR3 region: CASSSPWTSGTVF. The DNA for the CDR3 is TGTGCCAGCAGCTCCCCCTGGACTAGCGGGACCGTTTTT.

The chain employs TRBV30 and TRBJ2-1; D not resolved. V lost 1 base and J lost 3, with 10 bases in between. Germline V gene sequence: CDR1 GTSNPN, CDR2 SVGIG (reference sequence). The CDR3 runs to 14 residues. The CDR3 nucleotides are TGTGCCTGGAGTGCCCTGATCGGCTACAATGAGCAGTTCTTC. Translated: CAWSALIGYNEQFF.